The 10 T cell receptor beta chains below come from one sample, sequenced in a study of blood T cell repertoires in COVID-19. Profiled with immunoSEQ multiplex PCR; TCRdb holds only in-frame clones, not every one. The data show about 170,000 clones, around 82% seen once. The sample taken for sequencing was peripheral blood. The source of these receptors is a human donor with acute or convalescent COVID-19. The donor label of this sample is uncertain.

The V call is TRBV5-1, the J call TRBJ1-2, with D perhaps matching TRBD1 (6 bases). Germline CDR1 SGHRS, CDR2 YFSETQ. The CDR3 sequence is 14 residues long. Trimming left V 0 bases short and J 4 bases short, with 10 bases between. Here the CDR3 DNA reads TGCGCCAGCAGCTTGGATACAGGGTTCTATGGCTACACCTTC. This encodes CASSLDTGFYGYTF. Based on the CDR3 plus reference TRBV5-1 and TRBJ1-2, the full variable domain is KAGVTQTPRYLIKTRGQQVTLSCSPISGHRSVSWYQQTPGQGLQFLFEYFSETQRNKGNFPGRFSGRQFSNSRSEMNVSTLELGDSALYLCASSLDTGFYGYTFGSGTRLTVV.

The gene calls are TRBV7-2 and TRBJ1-4; D ambiguous. Looked up from germline, CDR1 is SGHTA and CDR2 is FQGNSA. This CDR3 region has 14 residues. Trimming shortened V by 3 bases and J by 4 bases, and 9 bases separated the two germline ends. The CDR3 spells CASSLEGINEKLFF. In nucleotides, the CDR3 is TGTGCCAGCAGCTTGGAGGGAATTAATGAAAAACTGTTTTTT.

V gene TRBV28 combines with J gene TRBJ2-2, with 10 bases identical to TRBD2. Trimming removed 5 bases from V and 5 bases from J; junction bases left unmatched: 11. Germline loops: CDR1 MDHEN, CDR2 SYDVKM. This CDR3 comprises 17 residues. CDR3 amino acids: CASSMISGGILTGELFF. The CDR3, as DNA: TGTGCCAGCAGTATGATTAGCGGGGGGATTTTAACCGGGGAGCTGTTTTTT. Together with reference TRBV28 and TRBJ2-2, the CDR3 gives the full variable domain: DVKVTQSSRYLVKRTGEKVFLECVQDMDHENMFWYRQDPGLGLRLIYFSYDVKMKEKGDIPEGYSVSREKKERFSLILESASTNQTSMYLCASSMISGGILTGELFFGEGSRLTVL.

V is TRBV28 and J is TRBJ1-2; the D gene is possibly TRBD1 (5 bases). Germline loops: CDR1 MDHEN, CDR2 SYDVKM. Trimming shortened V by 2 bases and J by 6 bases, and 13 bases separated the two germline ends. This CDR3 region has 14 residues. The CDR3 DNA sequence: TGTGCCAGCAGTTTAAACAGGCGCGGCGATGGCTACACCTTC. This codes for CASSLNRRGDGYTF.

The chain recombines TRBV28 with TRBJ1-1; possibly TRBD1 for D (5 bases). Trimming left V 5 bases short and J 1 base short, with 11 bases between. The germline V gene encodes CDR1 MDHEN and CDR2 SYDVKM. The CDR3 loop spans 14 amino acids. The CDR3 coding sequence is TGTGCCAGCAGTAGCGGGGCGACGAACACTGAAGCTTTCTTT. Translating it yields CASSSGATNTEAFF.

Here the CDR3 DNA reads TGTGCCAGCAGGGGAATTAAACAGGGTGAAGCTTTCTTT. Translated: CASRGIKQGEAFF. The gene calls are TRBV27 and TRBJ1-1, with D possibly being TRBD1 (6 bases). CDR3 length: 13 amino acids. The V and J ends lost 6 bases and 7 bases respectively, with 15 bases between them. Looked up from germline, CDR1 is MNHEY and CDR2 is SMNVEV (reference sequence).

The V call is TRBV7-6, the J call TRBJ1-2; tentative D call: TRBD1 (5 bases). Trimming removed 8 bases from V and 8 bases from J, with 15 bases in between. Germline lookup yields CDR1 SGHVS and CDR2 FNYEAQ. This CDR3 spans 12 amino acids. The CDR3 sequence is CASVVGGLGYTF. The CDR3 nucleotides are TGTGCCAGCGTCGTGGGGGGATTAGGCTACACCTTC. Looking up the rest from reference TRBV7-6 and TRBJ1-2 gives the full variable domain: GAGVSQSPRYKVTKRGQDVALRCDPISGHVSLYWYRQALGQGPEFLTYFNYEAQQDKSGLPNDRFSAERPEGSISTLTIQRTEQRDSAMYRCASVVGGLGYTFGSGTRLTVV.

A few counts support this clone. V usage is TRBV27 and J usage is TRBJ2-7; 7 bases are shared with TRBD2. Germline trimming cut 6 bases from V and 1 base from J; bases unmatched to any gene: 3. The CDR3 has 13 residues. Germline CDR1 reads MNHEY; CDR2 reads SMNVEV (reference sequence). Here the CDR3 reads CASSPGLSYEQYF. CDR3 nucleotides: TGTGCCAGCAGCCCGGGACTATCCTACGAGCAGTACTTC.

The chain carries TRBV28 and TRBJ1-2, with 9 bases lining up with TRBD1. Trimming removed 2 bases from V and 3 bases from J; junction bases left unmatched: 7. This CDR3 spans 16 amino acids. Germline V gives CDR1 MDHEN, CDR2 SYDVKM. For the CDR3, the DNA is TGTGCCAGCAGTTTAGGCCCGGACAGGGGATACTATGGCTACACCTTC. This translates into CASSLGPDRGYYGYTF.

The genes are TRBV18 and TRBJ1-2, with 10 positions matching TRBD1. From germline, CDR1 is KGHSH and CDR2 LQKENI. The ends lost 10 bases at V and 1 base at J; junction bases unmatched: 9. The length of the CDR3 is 15 residues. In DNA, the CDR3 is TGTGCCACCGCCGACAGGGGGCCGGATAACTATGGCTACACCTTC. It yields the protein CATADRGPDNYGYTF.